The rows below give T cell receptor beta chains drawn from one sample of a study of CD8 T cells in Susac syndrome. TCRdb recomputed calls from the immunoSEQ multiplex PCR reads with MiXCR, one row per CDR3 protein. The sample has 200,000 to 300,000 distinct CDR3 sequences; 90% to 97% are singletons. Source material: CD4+ T cells from PBMCs. The receptors stem from a human donor with Susac syndrome. The CDR3 runs from the conserved cysteine through the conserved F or W. The order of the fields is J gene, D gene, V gene, clone size, CDR3 DNA, CDR3 protein. The D gene is left open where the match is weak. A clone size is listed for some rows: how often the clone was seen (once, few, many), or a class if it is expanded.

J gene: TRBJ2-5; D gene: TRBD2; V gene: TRBV20-1; clone size: -; CDR3 DNA: TGCAGCGCCCAGACTAGCGGCCAAGAGACCCAGTACTTC; CDR3 protein: CSAQTSGQETQYF
J gene: TRBJ1-4; D gene: TRBD1; V gene: TRBV24-1; clone size: -; CDR3 DNA: TGTGCCACCAGTGAGGGGACAGGAGGCGAAAAACTGTTTTTT; CDR3 protein: CATSEGTGGEKLFF
J gene: TRBJ1-1; D gene: -; V gene: TRBV9; clone size: -; CDR3 DNA: TGTGCCAGCAGCGTAGCTGTGAACACTGAAGCTTTCTTT; CDR3 protein: CASSVAVNTEAFF
J gene: TRBJ2-2; D gene: TRBD2; V gene: TRBV20-1; clone size: -; CDR3 DNA: TGCAGTGCCCATGAGCCTAGCGGGAGTGGCGGGGAGCTGTTTTTT; CDR3 protein: CSAHEPSGSGGELFF
J gene: TRBJ2-7; D gene: -; V gene: TRBV4-1; clone size: once; CDR3 DNA: TGCGCCTGTACCGACGAGCAGTACTTC; CDR3 protein: CACTDEQYF
J gene: TRBJ2-2; D gene: -; V gene: TRBV5-1; clone size: -; CDR3 DNA: TGCGCCAGCAGCTCCAGAGGGGAGAACACCGGGGAGCTGTTTTTT; CDR3 protein: CASSSRGENTGELFF
J gene: TRBJ2-4; D gene: -; V gene: TRBV28; clone size: -; CDR3 DNA: TGTGCCAGCAGCTTGGGGCCGTTCGGGAACATTCAGTACTTC; CDR3 protein: CASSLGPFGNIQYF
J gene: TRBJ2-3; D gene: -; V gene: TRBV29-1; clone size: -; CDR3 DNA: TGCAGCGTTGATTCCCGGGCGGGAGATACGCAGTATTTT; CDR3 protein: CSVDSRAGDTQYF
J gene: TRBJ2-5; D gene: -; V gene: TRBV29-1; clone size: -; CDR3 DNA: TGCAGCGTTTCGTTGGAGGAGACCCAGTACTTC; CDR3 protein: CSVSLEETQYF
J gene: TRBJ1-5; D gene: -; V gene: TRBV27; clone size: -; CDR3 DNA: TGTGCCAGCAGTTTGGTCGCCGGGATTAACAATCAGCCCCAGCATTTT; CDR3 protein: CASSLVAGINNQPQHF
J gene: TRBJ2-1; D gene: -; V gene: TRBV1; clone size: -; CDR3 DNA: TGCACCAGCAGCCCTCGGAATGAGCAGTTCTTC; CDR3 protein: CTSSPRNEQFF
J gene: TRBJ2-3; D gene: -; V gene: TRBV12-5; clone size: -; CDR3 DNA: TGTGCTAGTGGCCCGGGACTCCCGGATACGCAGTATTTT; CDR3 protein: CASGPGLPDTQYF
J gene: TRBJ1-1; D gene: -; V gene: TRBV4-1; clone size: -; CDR3 DNA: TGCGCCAGCAGCCAAGTCCGGGGGGCGGCTTTCTTT; CDR3 protein: CASSQVRGAAFF
J gene: TRBJ1-3; D gene: -; V gene: TRBV28; clone size: -; CDR3 DNA: TGTGCCAGCAGTTTCCCCGTCAGTCTCACCATATATTTT; CDR3 protein: CASSFPVSLTIYF
J gene: TRBJ2-5; D gene: -; V gene: TRBV7-2; clone size: -; CDR3 DNA: TGTGCCAGCAGCTTAGCCGCCGGGGAGACCCAGTACTTC; CDR3 protein: CASSLAAGETQYF
J gene: TRBJ1-5; D gene: TRBD1; V gene: TRBV4-2; clone size: -; CDR3 DNA: TGTGCCAGCAGCCAAGATTATCTAGGGACAGGCAATCAGCCCCAGCATTTT; CDR3 protein: CASSQDYLGTGNQPQHF
J gene: TRBJ1-2; D gene: -; V gene: TRBV20-1; clone size: -; CDR3 DNA: TGCAGTGCTAGCGCTACTGGGGAGGAGTTCGGCTACACCTTC; CDR3 protein: CSASATGEEFGYTF
J gene: TRBJ1-2; D gene: TRBD1; V gene: TRBV7-2; clone size: -; CDR3 DNA: TGTGCCAGCAGCGCGGGACAGGGCTATGGTGGCTACACCTTC; CDR3 protein: CASSAGQGYGGYTF
J gene: TRBJ1-2; D gene: -; V gene: TRBV9; clone size: -; CDR3 DNA: TGTGCCAGCAGCGTAGAGGGCAGACATACCTATGGCTACACCTTC; CDR3 protein: CASSVEGRHTYGYTF
J gene: TRBJ1-1; D gene: -; V gene: TRBV15; clone size: once; CDR3 DNA: TGTGCCACCAGCAGAGATCTTGGCGGGAACATGAACACTGAAGCTTTCTTT; CDR3 protein: CATSRDLGGNMNTEAFF
J gene: TRBJ1-5; D gene: TRBD1; V gene: TRBV27; clone size: -; CDR3 DNA: TGTGCCAGCGGCAGACAGGGGGTAGAGCAGCCCCAGCATTTT; CDR3 protein: CASGRQGVEQPQHF
J gene: TRBJ2-1; D gene: -; V gene: TRBV5-1; clone size: few; CDR3 DNA: TGTGCCAGCAGCCTCCGGGATGAGCAGTTCTTC; CDR3 protein: CASSLRDEQFF
J gene: TRBJ2-7; D gene: TRBD1; V gene: TRBV20-1; clone size: -; CDR3 DNA: TGCAGTGCTAGCTGGACAGGGAGCTCCTACGAGCAGTACTTC; CDR3 protein: CSASWTGSSYEQYF
J gene: TRBJ2-3; D gene: -; V gene: TRBV1; clone size: once; CDR3 DNA: TGCACCAGCAGCCAAGATATGACTAGCGATTGCCCAGATACGCAGTATTTT; CDR3 protein: CTSSQDMTSDCPDTQYF
J gene: TRBJ2-7; D gene: -; V gene: TRBV9; clone size: -; CDR3 DNA: TGTGCCAGCAGCGGAAGACTCAGCTCCTACGAGCAGTACTTC; CDR3 protein: CASSGRLSSYEQYF
J gene: TRBJ1-4; D gene: -; V gene: TRBV3-1; clone size: -; CDR3 DNA: TGTGCCAGCAGCCCCAGAGAGGCAGGGGCGGGTGAAAAACTGTTTTTT; CDR3 protein: CASSPREAGAGEKLFF
J gene: TRBJ1-2; D gene: TRBD1; V gene: TRBV30; clone size: -; CDR3 DNA: TGTGCCTGGAGTGTAAACTTTGGGACAGGTGGTGGCTACACCTTC; CDR3 protein: CAWSVNFGTGGGYTF
J gene: TRBJ1-1; D gene: -; V gene: TRBV6-6; clone size: -; CDR3 DNA: TGTGCCAGCAGTTACTCGAGAATCAGGTCTTTCTTT; CDR3 protein: CASSYSRIRSFF
J gene: TRBJ2-1; D gene: -; V gene: TRBV28; clone size: -; CDR3 DNA: TGTGCCAGCAGTTTGATGGAGAGTGAGCAGTTCTTC; CDR3 protein: CASSLMESEQFF